These 25 T cell receptor beta chains share one sample of origin, sequenced in a study of regulatory T cells in long-lasting Graves disease (TCRdb year 2021). What this sample's time point label stands for: newly diagnosed GD, antithyroid drugs for less than 3 months. RNA was extracted from PBMCs in TRIzol for both TCR sequencing and RNA sequencing. Library generation was performed with multiplex PCR. The data were produced on an Illumina HiSeq 4000. iRepertoire HTBI primers and Arm-PCR amplification of CDR3 regions were used to construct TCR beta libraries. Starting from the raw public reads, TCRdb applied fastp trimming at Q25, assembled clones with MiXCR and retained in-frame beta chains. Rows merge per CDR3 protein into single entries with the most common DNA and genes. Across this sample there are some 400,000 distinct CDR3 sequences, with about 15% seen only once. The biggest ten clones account for 16% of the sample.

These same data were also listed under a study on T cells in Graves' hyperthyroidism and ophthalmopathy.

The source material was peripheral blood mononuclear cells (PBMCs), sampled at new diagnosis, from a patient treated with antithyroid drugs. The receptor source for this set is a woman aged 30 to 39 with Graves disease. Donor details come from another sample of the same person, matched by shared clones.

This rearrangement joins TRBV6-2 or TRBV6-3 to TRBJ1-2; D gene uncertain. The germline V gene encodes CDR1 MNHEY and CDR2 SVGEGT. This CDR3 contains 13 residues. V dropped 5 bases and J dropped 6 bases, with 13 bases sitting between them. The chain's CDR3 is CASSESMWDGYTF. The CDR3 DNA reads TGTGCCAGCAGTGAAAGTATGTGGGATGGCTACACCTTC.

In its sample, this clonotype was seen many times. This chain joins TRBV24-1 and TRBJ2-1; possibly TRBD1 for D (6 bases). This CDR3 region has 19 residues. The germline V and J ends were trimmed by 3 bases and 0 bases, with 20 bases remaining between them. CDR1 is KGHDR, CDR2 SFDVKD, per germline. The CDR3 protein is CATSDRVARGGNSYNEQFF. The CDR3 DNA is TGTGCCACCAGTGATCGGGTCGCCCGAGGGGGAAACTCCTACAATGAGCAGTTCTTC.

Many counts were recorded for this clonotype. The chain uses TRBV4-1 and TRBJ2-5; 8 bases fit TRBD1. The CDR3 consists of 17 residues. J lost 4 bases, V lost 0 bases, and 10 bases had no gene match. Germline loops: CDR1 MGHRA, CDR2 YSYEKL. The CDR3 bases are TGCGCCAGCAGCCAAGAAGGAGCAGGGGGCAGGGGAGAGACCCAGTACTTC. This codes for CASSQEGAGGRGETQYF.

This clonotype was recorded at least ten times. The chain recombines TRBV5-1 with TRBJ2-1; 8 bases are a match to TRBD1. J lost 2 bases, V lost 0 bases, and 7 bases had no gene match. In germline, CDR1 is SGHRS, CDR2 YFSETQ. The CDR3 extends over 17 amino acids. CDR3 sequence reads: CASSLAPTGEPYNEQFF. As DNA, the CDR3 is TGCGCCAGCAGCTTGGCTCCGACAGGGGAGCCCTACAATGAGCAGTTCTTC.

This clonotype showed up many times. The chain employs TRBV11-3 and TRBJ2-6; TRBD2 matches at 11 bases. The CDR3 runs 18 residues. V lost 5 bases to trimming and J lost 4 bases; unmatched junction nucleotides: 10. Germline CDR1 is SGHNT and CDR2 is YENEEA. The CDR3 DNA reads as TGTGCCAGCAGCCCTAGACTAGCGGGAACGGCCGGGGCCAACGTCCTGACTTTC. Translating gives CASSPRLAGTAGANVLTF.

This clonotype has at least ten counts. The genes are TRBV28 and TRBJ2-3, with D unclear. This CDR3 has 14 amino acids. The V end was cut by 3 bases, the J end by 5 bases, with 12 bases between. Germline V gene sequence: CDR1 MDHEN, CDR2 SYDVKM. The CDR3 region has the DNA TGTGCCAGCAGTTTTGACCCTCTGTTAGATACGCAGTATTTT. Its translation: CASSFDPLLDTQYF.

This clonotype was seen repeatedly, ten times or more. This rearrangement joins TRBV11-2 to TRBJ2-1; weak D call: TRBD2 (6 bases). Trimming took 2 bases from V and 5 from J, leaving 19 bases between them. Looked up from germline, CDR1 is SGHAT and CDR2 is FQNNGV. The length of the CDR3 is 17 residues. The chain's CDR3 is CASSLNPGLRAHNEQFF. Here the CDR3 DNA reads TGTGCCAGCAGCTTAAACCCGGGACTCCGGGCCCACAATGAGCAGTTCTTC.

The J gene is TRBJ2-1, the V gene TRBV5-4; 13 bases map to TRBD2. The CDR3 length is 18 residues. Per the germline V gene, CDR1 is SGHNT and CDR2 is YYREEE (reference sequence). Trimming took 1 base from V and 0 from J; bases not matched to a gene: 4. The DNA of the CDR3 is TGTGCCAGCAGCTTGTTACTAGCGGGAGGGGGCTCCTACAATGAGCAGTTCTTC. Its protein is CASSLLLAGGGSYNEQFF.

As to this clonotype: This clone may be a read error of a much larger clone one base away. The chain is built from TRBV5-1 and TRBJ2-7; 9 positions match TRBD2. The germline gives CDR1 SGHRS, CDR2 YFSETQ. The trim removed 3 bases at V and 5 bases at J, leaving 9 bases unmatched. The CDR3 has 15 residues. CDR3 amino acids: CASSSASAGGHEQYF. The CDR3 DNA reads as TGCGCCAGCAGCTCGGCCTCAGCGGGAGGTCACGAGCAGTACTTC.

This clonotype was detected ten times or more. Compared with germline, one end of the junction differs, possibly owing to a read error. V usage is TRBV5-1 and J usage is TRBJ2-7, with TRBD2 matching over 8 bases. The CDR3 runs 15 residues. The germline CDR1 and CDR2 sequences are SGHRS and YFSETQ. The CDR3 protein is CASSLPRAGVYEQYF. In nucleotides, the CDR3 is TGTGCCAGCAGCTTGCCCCGAGCGGGAGTCTACGAGCAGTACTTC.

Many counts were recorded for this clonotype. The J gene is TRBJ2-5, the V gene TRBV3-1, with D tentatively TRBD1 (6 bases). This CDR3 has 14 amino acids. CDR1 is LGHDT, CDR2 YNNKEL, per germline (reference sequence). Trimming removed 4 bases at V and 4 bases at J, with 13 bases between. CDR3 protein: CASSRKQGGETQYF. DNA of the CDR3: TGTGCCAGCAGCCGAAAACAGGGTGGAGAGACCCAGTACTTC.

The rearrangement joins TRBV4-1 to TRBJ2-1, with 10 bases matching TRBD2. The CDR3 is 15 residues long. CDR1 and CDR2 from the germline V gene are MGHRA and YSYEKL. V was pared by 3 bases and J by 2 bases, with 1 base of the junction left unmatched. CDR3: CASSQSGRAYNEQFF. CDR3 bases: TGCGCCAGCAGCCAGAGCGGGAGGGCCTACAATGAGCAGTTCTTC.

Ten or more counts support this clonotype. The chain couples TRBV19 to TRBJ1-1; D is unclear. This CDR3 contains 14 residues. Trimming removed 6 bases from V and 1 base from J, with 12 bases in between. Germline V gene data show CDR1 as LNHDA and CDR2 as SQIVND (reference sequence). This CDR3 reads CASSSSAGNTEAFF. The CDR3 coding sequence is TGTGCCAGTAGCTCCTCCGCTGGGAACACTGAAGCTTTCTTT.

This clonotype was found many times. The V gene is TRBV6-2 or TRBV6-3, the J gene TRBJ2-3; D is ambiguous. The germline gives CDR1 MNHEY, CDR2 SVGEGT. Trimming left V 0 bases short and J 1 base short, with 8 bases between. The CDR3 runs to 15 residues. In nucleotides, the CDR3 is TGTGCCAGCAGTTACTCAGGAGCTCGCACAGATACGCAGTATTTT. It encodes CASSYSGARTDTQYF.

This clonotype has a count of ten or more. The chain carries TRBV24-1 and TRBJ1-2, with TRBD1 as a possible D gene (5 bases). This CDR3 spans 14 amino acids. Deletions cut 7 bases from V and 7 bases from J, with 18 bases between. Germline loops: CDR1 KGHDR, CDR2 SFDVKD. The CDR3 nucleotides are TGTGCCACCAGCCCTAGACAGATTTCTAGTGGCTACACCTTC. Protein product: CATSPRQISSGYTF.

This clonotype was counted at least ten times. The genes are TRBV4-1 and TRBJ2-2; no clear D. Trimming stripped 1 base from V and 7 bases from J, with 7 bases between. Germline V CDR1 and CDR2: MGHRA, YSYEKL. The CDR3 contains 13 residues. The CDR3 loop reads CASSQGASGELFF. The CDR3 nucleotides are TGCGCCAGCAGCCAAGGCGCTAGCGGGGAGCTGTTTTTT.

This clonotype was observed many times. The DNA of the CDR3 is TGTGCCAGCAGCGACGGCGGGAGGGGGGACACAGATACGCAGTATTTT. The encoded protein is CASSDGGRGDTDTQYF. V usage is TRBV27 and J usage is TRBJ2-3, with TRBD2 matching 9 bases. The CDR3 totals 16 residues. Germline CDR1 is MNHEY and CDR2 is SMNVEV (reference sequence). V was pared by 6 bases and J by 2 bases, with 9 bases of the junction left unmatched.

The chain links TRBV27 to TRBJ2-5; 7 bases fit TRBD2. The CDR3 spans 14 residues. V lost 5 bases, J lost 5 bases, and 8 bases stayed unmatched. Germline V lookup: CDR1 MNHEY, CDR2 SMNVEV (reference sequence). Here the CDR3 reads CASSKVQGGETQYF. In DNA, the CDR3 is TGTGCCAGCAGTAAGGTGCAGGGAGGGGAGACCCAGTACTTC.

This clonotype was observed at least ten times. The chain employs TRBV29-1 and TRBJ1-1; D perhaps matches TRBD1 (6 bases). Germline CDR1 is SQVTM and CDR2 is ANQGSEA. V lost 3 bases and J lost 2, with 10 bases in between. The CDR3 extends over 13 amino acids. The chain's CDR3 is CSVEPGVNTEAFF. Written as DNA, the CDR3 is TGCAGCGTTGAGCCAGGGGTAAACACTGAAGCTTTCTTT.

J is TRBJ1-1 and V is TRBV19; no clear D gene. The CDR3 is 12 residues long. Germline V gene data show CDR1 as LNHDA and CDR2 as SQIVND (reference sequence). V was cut by 7 bases and J by 3 bases, with 9 bases left in between. The CDR3: CASNEGYTEAFF. The CDR3, as DNA: TGTGCCAGTAACGAGGGTTACACTGAAGCTTTCTTT.

This clonotype showed up many times. The V call is TRBV7-9, the J call TRBJ2-5; D gene ambiguous. Per germline, CDR1 SEHNR and CDR2 FQNEAQ (reference sequence). Trimming took 5 bases from V and 4 from J, leaving 11 bases between them. CDR3 length equals 13 residues. This chain's CDR3 is CASSHRLPETQYF. The CDR3 DNA reads as TGTGCCAGCAGCCACCGGCTCCCAGAGACCCAGTACTTC.

This chain connects TRBV19 to TRBJ2-2; TRBD2 matches at 14 bases. CDR3 size: 17 residues. Germline trimming cut 5 bases from V and 6 bases from J; bases unmatched to any gene: 8. Germline lookup yields CDR1 LNHDA and CDR2 SQIVND (reference sequence). The CDR3 DNA is TGTGCCAGTAGTTGCCCCGGGACTAGCGGGAGAGCCGGGGAGCTGTTTTTT. Protein product: CASSCPGTSGRAGELFF.

This clonotype was seen more than once but under ten times. The V and J genes are TRBV5-4 and TRBJ2-1; D possibly uses TRBD1 or TRBD2 (5 bases each). This CDR3 comprises 14 residues. Germline V gene data show CDR1 as SGHNT and CDR2 as YYREEE (reference sequence). Trimming pared 6 bases from V and 5 bases from J, leaving 15 bases between. The CDR3, as DNA: TGTGCCAGCATCCTTTTTGGGGGTAACAATGAGCAGTTCTTC. It yields the protein CASILFGGNNEQFF.

In this sample, this clonotype turned up many times. The chain joins TRBV6-1 to TRBJ2-7; D unclear. V lost 4 bases and J lost 3, with 10 bases in between. The CDR3 totals 13 residues. From germline, CDR1 is MNHNS and CDR2 SASEGT. Written as DNA, the CDR3 is TGTGCCAGCAGTGGGGGTCTACTCTACGAGCAGTACTTC. Its protein is CASSGGLLYEQYF.

Regarding this clonotype: This may stem from a read error, because a much larger clone lies one nucleotide away. The chain recombines TRBV13 with TRBJ2-7, with D perhaps TRBD2 (5 bases). CDR1 and CDR2 from the germline V gene are PRHDT and FYEKMQ (reference sequence). Deletions cut 5 bases from V and 7 bases from J, with 24 bases between. This CDR3 has 16 residues. The CDR3 DNA follows: TGTGCCAGCAGCCCCGATGGGCTAGCCTCCTACAATGAGCAGTACTTC. Translating gives CASSPDGLASYNEQYF.